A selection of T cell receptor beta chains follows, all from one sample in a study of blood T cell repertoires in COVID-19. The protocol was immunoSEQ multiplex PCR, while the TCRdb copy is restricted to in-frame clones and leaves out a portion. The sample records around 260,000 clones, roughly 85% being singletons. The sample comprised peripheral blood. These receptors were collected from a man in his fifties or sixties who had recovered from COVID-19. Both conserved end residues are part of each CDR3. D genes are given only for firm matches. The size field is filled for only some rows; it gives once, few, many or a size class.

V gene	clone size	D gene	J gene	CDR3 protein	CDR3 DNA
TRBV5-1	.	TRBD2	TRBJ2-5	CASSFGTSGTETQYF	TGCGCCAGCAGCTTCGGGACTAGCGGGACGGAGACCCAGTACTTC
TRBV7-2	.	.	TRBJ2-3	CASSSGRRGSTDTQYF	TGTGCCAGCAGCTCAGGTCGGCGGGGCAGCACAGATACGCAGTATTTT
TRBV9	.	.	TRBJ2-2	CASSVVSEAGELFF	TGTGCCAGCAGCGTAGTCAGCGAGGCCGGGGAGCTGTTTTTT
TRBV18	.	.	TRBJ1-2	CASSPLSEISNYGYTF	TGTGCCAGCTCACCACTCTCGGAGATCTCTAACTATGGCTACACCTTC
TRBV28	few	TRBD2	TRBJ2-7	CASSTRFSSGGNYEQYF	TGTGCCAGCAGTACCAGATTTTCTAGCGGGGGGAACTACGAGCAGTACTTC
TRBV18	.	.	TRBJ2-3	CASSPAGVADTQYF	TGTGCCAGCTCCCCCGCCGGGGTCGCAGATACGCAGTATTTT
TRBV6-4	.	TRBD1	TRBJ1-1	CASSDLSKTGIDAEAFF	TGTGCCAGCAGTGACCTTAGTAAGACAGGGATTGACGCTGAAGCTTTCTTT
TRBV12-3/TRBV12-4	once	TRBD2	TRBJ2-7	CASGTSNYEQYF	TGTGCCAGCGGGACTAGCAACTACGAGCAGTACTTC
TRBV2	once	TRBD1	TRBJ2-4	CASRAGGYGGGIQYF	TGTGCCAGCAGGGCAGGGGGCTATGGCGGCGGCATTCAGTACTTC
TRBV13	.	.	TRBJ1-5	CASSLGQSNQPQHF	TGTGCCAGCAGCTTAGGCCAAAGCAATCAGCCCCAGCATTTT
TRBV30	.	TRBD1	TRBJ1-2	CAWSPPGGYYGYTF	TGTGCCTGGAGTCCCCCAGGGGGGTACTATGGCTACACCTTC
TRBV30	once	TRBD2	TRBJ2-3	CAWTQGLATSTDTQYF	TGTGCCTGGACCCAGGGACTAGCGACGAGCACAGATACGCAGTATTTT
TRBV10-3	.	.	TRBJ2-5	CAISGGRDRQETQYF	TGTGCCATCAGTGGTGGGCGGGACAGACAAGAGACCCAGTACTTC
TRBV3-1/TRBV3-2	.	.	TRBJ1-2	CASSRSGGSNYGYTF	TGTGCCAGCAGCCGATCCGGGGGGTCTAACTATGGCTACACCTTC
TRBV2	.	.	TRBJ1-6	CASSGGEVPLHF	TGTGCCAGCAGTGGGGGGGAAGTACCCCTCCACTTT
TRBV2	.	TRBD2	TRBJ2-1	CASSDLVAGGFEQFF	TGTGCCAGCAGTGATCTGGTAGCGGGAGGATTTGAGCAGTTCTTC
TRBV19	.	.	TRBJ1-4	CASSIQRQRKLFF	TGTGCCAGTAGTATTCAAAGACAGAGGAAACTGTTTTTT
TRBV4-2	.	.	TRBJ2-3	CASSQELIAVPDTQYF	TGTGCCAGCAGCCAAGAACTAATAGCGGTCCCCGATACGCAGTATTTT
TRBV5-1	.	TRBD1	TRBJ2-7	CASRRTGGALDEQYF	TGCGCCAGCAGGCGGACAGGGGGCGCCCTGGACGAGCAGTACTTC
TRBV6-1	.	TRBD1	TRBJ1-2	CASSGQGADYGYTF	TGTGCCAGCAGTGGACAGGGGGCAGACTATGGCTACACCTTC